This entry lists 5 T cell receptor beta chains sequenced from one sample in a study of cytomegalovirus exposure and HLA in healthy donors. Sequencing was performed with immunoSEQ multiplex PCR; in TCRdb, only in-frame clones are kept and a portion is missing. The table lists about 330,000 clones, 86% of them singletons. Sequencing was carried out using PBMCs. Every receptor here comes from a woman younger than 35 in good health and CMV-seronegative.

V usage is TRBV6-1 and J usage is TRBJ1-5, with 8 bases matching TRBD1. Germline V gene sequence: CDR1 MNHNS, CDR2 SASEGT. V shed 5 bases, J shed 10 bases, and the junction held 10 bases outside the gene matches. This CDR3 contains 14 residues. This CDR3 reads CASSLDREQDPQHF. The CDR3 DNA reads TGTGCCAGCAGTCTGGACAGGGAGCAGGACCCCCAGCATTTT.

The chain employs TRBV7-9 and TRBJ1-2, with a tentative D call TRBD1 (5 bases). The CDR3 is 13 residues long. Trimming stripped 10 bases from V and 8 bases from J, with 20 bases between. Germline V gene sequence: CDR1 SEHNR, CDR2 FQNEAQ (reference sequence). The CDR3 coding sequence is TGTGCCACACCCCCCCAGGGCCCGCTCGGCTACACCTTC. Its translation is CATPPQGPLGYTF.

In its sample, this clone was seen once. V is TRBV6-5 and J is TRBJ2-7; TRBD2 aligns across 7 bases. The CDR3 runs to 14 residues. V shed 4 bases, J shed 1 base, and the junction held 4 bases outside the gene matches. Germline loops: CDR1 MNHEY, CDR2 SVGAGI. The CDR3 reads CASSSLAESYEQYF. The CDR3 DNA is TGTGCCAGCAGTTCCCTAGCGGAATCCTACGAGCAGTACTTC.

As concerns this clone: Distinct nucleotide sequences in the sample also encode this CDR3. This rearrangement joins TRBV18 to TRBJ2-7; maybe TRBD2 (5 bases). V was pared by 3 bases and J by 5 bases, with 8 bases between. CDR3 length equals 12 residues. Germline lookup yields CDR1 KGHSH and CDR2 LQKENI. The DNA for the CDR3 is TGTGCCAGCTCACCTGGAGGAAACGAGCAGTACTTC. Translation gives CASSPGGNEQYF.

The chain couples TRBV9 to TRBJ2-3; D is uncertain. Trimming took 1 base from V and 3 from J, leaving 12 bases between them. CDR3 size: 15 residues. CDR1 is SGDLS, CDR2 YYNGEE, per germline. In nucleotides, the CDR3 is TGTGCCAGCAGCGTAACGGAGAGGTGGACAGATACGCAGTATTTT. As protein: CASSVTERWTDTQYF.